The text below deals with one T cell receptor beta chain. Its antigen remains unidentified. These data originate in a study of human T cells and chemical hapten exposure. Across the study: Predominantly women, the patients had alopecia areata, totalis or universalis.

Per the study methods: From 23,224 to 690,600 TCRs were found per sample, with a median of 95,638. Using its own MiXCR run on the RACE reads, TCRdb lists one record per CDR3 protein. These V and J calls are TCRdb output, not the study's own analysis. Of 190,000 or so distinct CDR3 sequences listed, almost 30% are singletons. The CDR3 has 15 residues. Germline CDR1 is LGHNA and CDR2 is YSLEER. Trimming at V came to 4 bases and at J to 6 bases, leaving 11 bases not matched to a gene. Time point indicated: pre-sensitization, week 0. As for treatment: therapeutic diphenylcyclopropenone sensitization with weekly scalp DPC. Unfractionated whole blood was the source from which total RNA was extracted. Points from the study as a whole: PT1 expanded TCR counts and patch test score were linked, and their correlation was positive.

The clonotype originates from a woman in her thirties with alopecia areata. Some clones in this sample may be carry-over from other donors' samples. The V gene is TRBV4-3, the J gene TRBJ2-7; TRBD2 aligns across 8 bases. Sequenced here: whole blood, sampled in connection with sensitization to the hapten diphenylcyclopropenone (DPC). The DNA of the CDR3 is TGCGCCAGCAGCCCCACTCCGGGACTAGGGGCCGAGCAGTACTTC. Translating it yields CASSPTPGLGAEQYF.